Below, one TCR beta chain is given with its context. Its antigen is undetermined. This specimen belongs to a study of T cells in Graves' hyperthyroidism and ophthalmopathy. Study observations and caveats: Most expanded thyroid clonotypes above 0.001 also appeared in blood. A model built on 13 V-J features separated ophthalmopathy from stable hyperthyroidism.

Criteria for exclusion of patients were uncontrolled infection, other autoimmune disease, pregnancy or lactation. The diagnostic basis comprised clinical symptoms, serum thyroxine and TRAb, thyroid ultrasound and orbital computed tomography. It was RNA transcripts that yielded the amplified TCR beta CDR3 regions. The HTBI set primed first-round TCR CDR3 RT-PCR. Via MiXCR, TCRdb re-called the multiplex PCR reads, giving one row per CDR3 protein. Found here are 550,000 to 700,000 distinct CDR3 sequences, 46% of them singletons; the top ten hold about 20%. Germline V gives CDR1 SNHLY, CDR2 FYNNEI. CDR3 size: 15 residues. J lost 0 bases, V lost 4 bases, and 1 base had no gene match.

The sequencing input was peripheral blood or thyroid tissue (not recorded which). The chain carries TRBV2 and TRBJ2-2; TRBD2 matches 8 bases. The source is an adult woman with Graves' disease, either hyperthyroidism or ophthalmopathy (not recorded which). CDR3 nucleotides: TGTGCCAGCAGTGGTAGCGGGGCGAACACCGGGGAGCTGTTTTTT. This encodes CASSGSGANTGELFF.